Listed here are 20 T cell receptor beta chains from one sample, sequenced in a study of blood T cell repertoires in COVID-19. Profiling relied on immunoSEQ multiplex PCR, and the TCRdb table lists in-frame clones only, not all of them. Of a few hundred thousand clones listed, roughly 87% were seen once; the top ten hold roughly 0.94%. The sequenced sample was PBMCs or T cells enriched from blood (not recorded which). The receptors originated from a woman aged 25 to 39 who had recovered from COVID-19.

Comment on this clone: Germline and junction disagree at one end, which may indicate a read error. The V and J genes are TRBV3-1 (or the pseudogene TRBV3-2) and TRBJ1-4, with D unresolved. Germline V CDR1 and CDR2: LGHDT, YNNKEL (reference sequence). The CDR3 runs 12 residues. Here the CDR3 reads CASSQSKEKLFF. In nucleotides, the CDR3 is TGTGCCAGCAGCCAATCTAAGGAAAAACTGTTTTTT.

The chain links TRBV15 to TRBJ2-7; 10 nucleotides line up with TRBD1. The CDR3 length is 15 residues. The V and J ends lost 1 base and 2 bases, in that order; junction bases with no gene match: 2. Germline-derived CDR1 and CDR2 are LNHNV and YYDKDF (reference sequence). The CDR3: CATSRAGTGAYEQYF. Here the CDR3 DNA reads TGTGCCACCAGCAGAGCCGGGACAGGGGCCTACGAGCAGTACTTC.

In nucleotides, the CDR3 is TGTGCCAGCAGTCTAACAGGGGATGCAACTAATGAAAAACTGTTTTTT. Translated: CASSLTGDATNEKLFF. The chain recombines TRBV28 with TRBJ1-4, with 7 nucleotides matching TRBD1. The V gene's germline CDR1 is MDHEN and CDR2 SYDVKM. The CDR3 is 16 residues long. Losses at the gene ends were 5 bases for V and 0 bases for J; bases not matched to a gene: 6.

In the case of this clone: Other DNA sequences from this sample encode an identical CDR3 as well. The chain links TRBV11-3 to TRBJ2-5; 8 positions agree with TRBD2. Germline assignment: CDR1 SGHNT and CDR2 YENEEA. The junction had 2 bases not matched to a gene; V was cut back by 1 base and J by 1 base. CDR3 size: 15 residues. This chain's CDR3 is CASSLAGGPQETQYF. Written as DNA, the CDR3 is TGTGCCAGCAGCTTAGCGGGGGGGCCCCAAGAGACCCAGTACTTC.

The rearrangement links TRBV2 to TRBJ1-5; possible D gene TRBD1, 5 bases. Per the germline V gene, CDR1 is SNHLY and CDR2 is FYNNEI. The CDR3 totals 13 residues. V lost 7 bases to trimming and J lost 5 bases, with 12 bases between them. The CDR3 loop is CASTIGGDQPQHF. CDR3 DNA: TGTGCCAGCACCATCGGAGGGGATCAGCCCCAGCATTTT.

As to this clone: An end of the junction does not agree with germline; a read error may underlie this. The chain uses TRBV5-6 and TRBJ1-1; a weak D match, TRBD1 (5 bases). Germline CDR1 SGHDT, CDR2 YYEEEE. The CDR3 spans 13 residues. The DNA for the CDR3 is TGTGCCAGCACCCTCCGGGGGAACGCTGAAGCTTTCTTT. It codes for CASTLRGNAEAFF.

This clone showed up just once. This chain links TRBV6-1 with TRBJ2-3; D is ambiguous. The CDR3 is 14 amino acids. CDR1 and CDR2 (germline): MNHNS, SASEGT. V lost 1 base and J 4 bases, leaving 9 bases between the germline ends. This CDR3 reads CASSEGASADTQYF. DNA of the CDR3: TGTGCCAGCAGTGAAGGGGCTTCTGCAGATACGCAGTATTTT.

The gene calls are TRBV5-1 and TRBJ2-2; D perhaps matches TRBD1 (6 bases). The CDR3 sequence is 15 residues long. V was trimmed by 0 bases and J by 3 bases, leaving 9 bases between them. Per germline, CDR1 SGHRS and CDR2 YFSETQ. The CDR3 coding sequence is TGCGCCAGCAGCTTGGGGACAGCGGACACCGGGGAGCTGTTTTTT. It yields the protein CASSLGTADTGELFF. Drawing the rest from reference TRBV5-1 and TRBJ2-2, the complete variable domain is KAGVTQTPRYLIKTRGQQVTLSCSPISGHRSVSWYQQTPGQGLQFLFEYFSETQRNKGNFPGRFSGRQFSNSRSEMNVSTLELGDSALYLCASSLGTADTGELFFGEGSRLTVL.

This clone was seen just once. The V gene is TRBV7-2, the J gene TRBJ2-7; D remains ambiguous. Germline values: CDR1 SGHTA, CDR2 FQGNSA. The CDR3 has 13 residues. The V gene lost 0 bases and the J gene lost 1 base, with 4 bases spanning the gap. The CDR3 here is CASSLARSYEQYF. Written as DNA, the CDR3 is TGTGCCAGCAGCTTAGCCAGATCCTACGAGCAGTACTTC.

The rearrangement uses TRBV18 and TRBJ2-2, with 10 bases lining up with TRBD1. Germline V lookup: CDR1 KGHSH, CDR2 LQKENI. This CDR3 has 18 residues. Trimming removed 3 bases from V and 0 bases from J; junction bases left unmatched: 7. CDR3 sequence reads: CASSPLHGQGANTGELFF. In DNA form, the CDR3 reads TGTGCCAGCTCACCGCTTCACGGACAGGGGGCGAACACCGGGGAGCTGTTTTTT.

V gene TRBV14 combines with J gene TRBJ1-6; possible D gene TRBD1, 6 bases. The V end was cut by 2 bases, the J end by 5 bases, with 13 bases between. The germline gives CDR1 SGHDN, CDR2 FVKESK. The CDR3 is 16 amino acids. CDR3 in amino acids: CASSQFYRADNSPLHF. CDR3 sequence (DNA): TGTGCCAGCAGCCAATTTTACAGGGCTGATAATTCACCCCTCCACTTT.

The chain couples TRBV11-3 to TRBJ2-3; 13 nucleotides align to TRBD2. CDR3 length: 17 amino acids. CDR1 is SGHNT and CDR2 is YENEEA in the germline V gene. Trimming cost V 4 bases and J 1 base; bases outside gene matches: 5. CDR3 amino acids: CASSYGLAGEGTDTQYF. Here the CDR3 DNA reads TGTGCCAGCAGCTATGGACTAGCGGGGGAGGGCACAGATACGCAGTATTTT.

As DNA, the CDR3 is TGTGCCAGTAGTAGGGACAGCTATAATTCACCCCTCCACTTT. Its translation is CASSRDSYNSPLHF. J is TRBJ1-6 and V is TRBV19, with TRBD1 identical over 7 bases. Germline loops: CDR1 LNHDA, CDR2 SQIVND (reference sequence). The length of the CDR3 is 14 residues. V trimming: 4 bases; J trimming: 3 bases; junction bases outside the gene matches: 0.

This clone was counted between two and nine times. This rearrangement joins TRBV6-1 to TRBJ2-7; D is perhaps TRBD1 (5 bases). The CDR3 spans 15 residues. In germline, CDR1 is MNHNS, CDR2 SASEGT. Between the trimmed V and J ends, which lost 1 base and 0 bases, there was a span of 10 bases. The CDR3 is CASSEGSGHSYEQYF. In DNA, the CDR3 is TGTGCCAGCAGTGAAGGTTCAGGGCACTCCTACGAGCAGTACTTC.

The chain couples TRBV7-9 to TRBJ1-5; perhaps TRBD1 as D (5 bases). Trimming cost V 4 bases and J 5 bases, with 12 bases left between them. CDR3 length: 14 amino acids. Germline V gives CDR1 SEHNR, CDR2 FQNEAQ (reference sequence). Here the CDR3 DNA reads TGTGCCAGCAGCTCGGTCGGGGGATATCAGCCCCAGCATTTT. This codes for CASSSVGGYQPQHF.

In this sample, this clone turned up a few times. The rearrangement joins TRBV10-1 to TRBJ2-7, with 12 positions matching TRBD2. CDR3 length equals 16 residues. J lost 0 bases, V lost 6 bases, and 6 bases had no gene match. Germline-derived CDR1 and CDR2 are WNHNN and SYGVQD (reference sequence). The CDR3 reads CASRPGLAGPSYEQYF. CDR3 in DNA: TGCGCCAGCAGGCCGGGACTAGCGGGTCCCTCCTACGAGCAGTACTTC.

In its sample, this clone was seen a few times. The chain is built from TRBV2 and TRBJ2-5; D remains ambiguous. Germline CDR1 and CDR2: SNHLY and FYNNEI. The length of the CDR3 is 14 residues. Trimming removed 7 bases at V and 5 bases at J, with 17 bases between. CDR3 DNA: TGTGCCAGCAAGCCCCAAGCAGGCGTGGAGACCCAGTACTTC. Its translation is CASKPQAGVETQYF.

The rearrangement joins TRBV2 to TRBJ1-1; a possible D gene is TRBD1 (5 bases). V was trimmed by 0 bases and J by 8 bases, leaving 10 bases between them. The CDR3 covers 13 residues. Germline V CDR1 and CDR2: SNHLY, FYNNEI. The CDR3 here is CASSEALRGEAFF. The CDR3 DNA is TGTGCCAGCAGTGAAGCGCTTCGGGGGGAAGCTTTCTTT.

CDR3 bases: TGTGCCAGCAGTACTGACAGGACTAACTATGGCTACACCTTC. The encoded protein is CASSTDRTNYGYTF. V gene TRBV2 combines with J gene TRBJ1-2; D possibly corresponds to TRBD1 (6 bases). The CDR3 covers 14 residues. Between the trimmed V and J ends, which lost 5 bases and 0 bases, there was a span of 10 bases. Germline lookup yields CDR1 SNHLY and CDR2 FYNNEI.

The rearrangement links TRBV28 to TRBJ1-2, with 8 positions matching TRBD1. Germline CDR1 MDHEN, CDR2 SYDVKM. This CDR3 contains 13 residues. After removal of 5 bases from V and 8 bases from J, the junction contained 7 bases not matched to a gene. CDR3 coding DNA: TGTGCCAGCAGTCCAACAGGGGGGGAGGGCTACACCTTC. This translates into CASSPTGGEGYTF.